The 11 T cell receptor beta chains presented below share a single source sample, sequenced in a study of CD8 T cells in ankylosing spondylitis. Study observations and caveats: Blood of patients with ankylosing spondylitis appeared to be characterized by a TCR beta motif of about 8 highly homologous variants.

What these receptors recognize is not known. A single record per CDR3 protein comes from TCRdb applying MiXCR to the 5' RACE reads. The sample holds some 85,000 distinct CDR3 sequences, around 8.3% seen once. The specimen sequenced was blood, either unsorted or a sorted T cell fraction (not recorded which). The receptors stem from a male donor with ankylosing spondylitis.

This clonotype was seen only a few times. The DNA is left out, because the CDR3 cannot be placed on it with certainty; the CDR3 is given as TCRdb lists it. The rearrangement links TRBV20-1 to TRBJ2-2; the table's D call, TRBD1, was not checked against the DNA. In germline, CDR1 is DFQATT, CDR2 SNEGSKA (reference sequence). The CDR3 is 15 amino acids in total, end residues counted. This CDR3 reads CSALDRLYTGELFFF.

This clonotype was picked up many times. This chain connects TRBV7-9 to TRBJ2-1, with D tentatively TRBD2 (5 bases). Germline V gives CDR1 SEHNR, CDR2 FQNEAQ (reference sequence). The CDR3 loop spans 12 amino acids. Trimming took 5 bases from V and 10 from J, leaving 12 bases between them. The CDR3 DNA is TGTGCCAGCAGCGTTGGGGAGAACGAGCAGTTCTTC. Amino acids: CASSVGENEQFF.

This clonotype was seen many times. The chain uses TRBV15 and TRBJ2-1; 8 bases map to TRBD2. This CDR3 spans 15 amino acids. Germline CDR1 LNHNV, CDR2 YYDKDF (reference sequence). V lost 8 bases, J lost 0 bases, and 6 bases stayed unmatched. The CDR3 DNA sequence: TGTGCCACCTCACTAGCGGTAAGCTCCTACAATGAGCAGTTCTTC. Translated, it gives CATSLAVSSYNEQFF.

The chain carries TRBV6-1 and TRBJ2-3; D uncertain. Between the trimmed V and J ends, which lost 7 bases and 0 bases, there was a span of 11 bases. This CDR3 spans 14 amino acids. From germline, CDR1 is MNHNS and CDR2 SASEGT. The CDR3 DNA reads as TGTGCCAGCACCTCGGACGACAGCACAGATACGCAGTATTTT. Protein sequence: CASTSDDSTDTQYF.

The sample holds many counts of this clonotype. This chain connects TRBV27 to TRBJ2-1; D is unclear. V was cut by 1 base and J by 0 bases, with 10 bases left in between. The germline V gene has CDR1 MNHEY and CDR2 SMNVEV (reference sequence). This CDR3 region has 16 residues. CDR3 bases: TGTGCCAGCAGTTTATACCGCGGAAGCTCCTACAATGAGCAGTTCTTC. This translates into CASSLYRGSSYNEQFF.

This clonotype was found a few times. The chain employs TRBV12-3 or TRBV12-4 and TRBJ1-2, with D uncertain. V lost 6 bases to trimming and J lost 6 bases, with 23 bases between them. The CDR3 has 16 residues. CDR3 nucleotide sequence: TGTGCCAGCAGATCCCCCTTGGACCGCCCGTTAGATGGCTACACCTTC. Translation gives CASRSPLDRPLDGYTF.

The table lists this clonotype with many counts. This chain connects TRBV12-3 or TRBV12-4 to TRBJ1-1; D not resolved. Trimming removed 5 bases at V and 1 base at J, with 8 bases between. This CDR3 contains 13 residues. CDR3 region: CASSLGKNTEAFF. For the CDR3, the DNA is TGTGCCAGCAGTCTCGGTAAGAACACTGAAGCTTTCTTT.

V usage is TRBV30 and J usage is TRBJ1-1; D possibly corresponds to TRBD1 (6 bases). The V end lost 5 bases, the J end lost 5 bases, and 15 bases lay between the germline ends. Germline CDR1 is GTSNPN and CDR2 is SVGIG (reference sequence). The CDR3 extends over 13 amino acids. DNA for the CDR3: TGTGCCTGGCTATCGGGGGGCAGGACTGAAGCTTTCTTT. This sequence encodes CAWLSGGRTEAFF.

This clonotype has more than one count but fewer than ten. The chain has TRBV27 and TRBJ2-7, with D possibly matching TRBD2 (5 bases). The germline V gene encodes CDR1 MNHEY and CDR2 SMNVEV (reference sequence). The CDR3 contains 11 residues. V lost 8 bases, J lost 4 bases, and 9 bases lay in between. In DNA form, the CDR3 reads TGTGCCAGCGGGAGCAGGTACGAGCAGTACTTC. Translating it yields CASGSRYEQYF.

This clonotype has at least ten counts. CDR3 sequence reads: CASSSFLTDTQYF. Here the CDR3 DNA reads TGTGCCAGCAGTTCCTTCCTTACAGATACGCAGTATTTT. The chain carries TRBV12-3 or TRBV12-4 and TRBJ2-3, with no clear D. Trimming took off 4 bases at V and 3 bases at J, with 8 bases between the two ends. The length of the CDR3 is 13 residues.

In its sample, this clonotype was seen many times. The chain uses TRBV7-2 and TRBJ2-7; D possibly corresponds to TRBD1 (7 bases). The ends were cut back, 5 bases at V and 7 bases at J, with 15 bases in the middle. Germline CDR1 reads SGHTA; CDR2 reads FQGNSA. The CDR3 is 13 residues long. This CDR3 reads CASSPTGAGEQYF. CDR3 nucleotides: TGTGCCAGCAGCCCAACAGGGGCGGGAGAGCAGTACTTC.